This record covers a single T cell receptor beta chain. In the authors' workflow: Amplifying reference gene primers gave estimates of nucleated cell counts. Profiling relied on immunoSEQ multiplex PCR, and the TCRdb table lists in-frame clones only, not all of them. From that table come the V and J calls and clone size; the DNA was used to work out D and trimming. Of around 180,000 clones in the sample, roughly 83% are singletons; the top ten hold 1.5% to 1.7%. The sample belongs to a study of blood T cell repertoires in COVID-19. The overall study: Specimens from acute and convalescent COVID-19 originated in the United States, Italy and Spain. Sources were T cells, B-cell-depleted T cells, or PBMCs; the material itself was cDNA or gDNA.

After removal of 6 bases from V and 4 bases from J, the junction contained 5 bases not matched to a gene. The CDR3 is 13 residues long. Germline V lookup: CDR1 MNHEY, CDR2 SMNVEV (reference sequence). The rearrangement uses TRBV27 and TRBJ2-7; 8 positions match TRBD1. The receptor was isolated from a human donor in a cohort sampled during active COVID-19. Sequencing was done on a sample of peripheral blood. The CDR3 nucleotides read TGTGCCAGCAGGTGGACAGGGTCTTACGAGCAGTACTTC. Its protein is CASRWTGSYEQYF.